This TCR beta chain was recorded in a study of T cells in localized non-small cell lung cancer. General study points: As only one tumor region underwent sequencing, heterogeneity remains possible. Of the top 100 tumor clones, median about 56 were in adjacent lung, 25 to 35 among its top 100.

Germline assignment: CDR1 SGHDN and CDR2 FVKESK. Trimming stripped 5 bases from V and 6 bases from J, with 16 bases between. The CDR3 extends over 15 amino acids. The protocol was immunoSEQ multiplex PCR, while the TCRdb copy is restricted to in-frame clones and leaves out a portion. The data show over a thousand clones, roughly a fifth seen once. This clone was detected only a few times. Antigen unknown. This receptor was obtained from a male donor aged 60 or over with stage II lung adenocarcinoma. The sample consisted of normal lung tissue next to the tumor, taken before any cancer treatment. The gene calls are TRBV14 and TRBJ2-2; D is perhaps TRBD1 (6 bases). The CDR3 nucleotides are TGTGCCAGCAGCTCTCGGGACAACAGCGCCGGGGAGCTGTTTTTT. This translates into CASSSRDNSAGELFF.